This T cell receptor (beta chain) derives from a study of breast tumors, draining lymph nodes, adjacent tissues (dated by TCRdb to the mid-2010s). Regarding the study in general: Breast cancer patients provided tumor, adjacent nontumor tissue and axillary lymph nodes, and the study compared the TCR beta repertoires across these three sources. In human breast cancer, the study set out to evaluate how tumor, surrounding tissue and draining lymph node repertoires relate to one another and whether T cells may move between these sites. Overall study results and their limits: Tumor and nontumor tissue repertoires were found to be significantly more similar in luminal-like than in basal-like breast cancer. T-cell repertoire diversity in tumors was found to be lower than in lymph nodes but higher than in nontumor tissue, and preferential V and J gene usage was observed. The data were considered consistent with the idea that most tumor T cells come from the lymph node and then expand in tumor tissue. Rather than being directly demonstrated, the conclusion that tumor T cells originate in lymph nodes was presented as consistent with a hypothesis.

About this clonotype: Its antigen target is currently unknown. No qualities accompany the bases; no much larger clone lies one base away.

Sequencing instrument: Illumina HiSeq 2000. Multiplex PCR amplification was used to build the TCR beta chain libraries. The amplified TCR beta chain products were analyzed by high-throughput sequencing. TCRdb reprocessing: public reads trimmed at Q25 with fastp, clones called with MiXCR, in-frame beta chains kept. A single entry per CDR3 protein holds the most common genes and DNA from its merged rows. In this sample the table shows 17,000 or so distinct CDR3 sequences, over 40% of which occur a single time. Of the sample, 10% to 15% falls within the top ten clones. Including the terminal cysteine and phenylalanine, the CDR3 comprises 14 residues. The kept DNA is CDR3 alone, 42 bases in frame from the first base. V trim: 5 bases; J trim: 4 bases; unmatched bases: 3. From the germline V gene (reference sequence), CDR1 is DFQATT and CDR2 is SNEGSKA. Adjacent samples were composed of nontumor breast tissue surrounding the tumor.

The rearrangement combines TRBV20-1 with TRBJ2-3; 13 central nucleotides agree with TRBD2. Sequenced input: tumor-adjacent breast tissue. The sequence was collected from a female donor with breast cancer. Some clones in this sample may be carry-over from other donors' samples. The CDR3 protein: CSASGTSGADTQYF. The base sequence is TGCAGTGCTTCCGGGACTAGCGGGGCAGATACGCAGTATTTT.